These 32 T cell receptor beta chains were sequenced from one sample in a study of T cells in Graves' hyperthyroidism and ophthalmopathy (dated by TCRdb to between 2019 and 2020). Library preparation used multiplex PCR. Sequencer: Illumina HiSeq 2000. TCR beta CDR3 regions were amplified from RNA transcripts. A first-round RT-PCR of the TCR CDR3 used the HTBI primer set with the Qiagen OneStep RT-PCR kit. TCRdb passed the public sequencing reads through fastp at Q25 and MiXCR, retaining productive beta sequences. CDR3 protein duplicates are merged, each entry listing the most common genes and DNA. The sample table records a few hundred thousand distinct CDR3 sequences; 15% to 19% of these occur just once. The ten most abundant clones make up 7.5% to 8% of the sample. Sequencing was done on a sample of blood. These TCRs come from a woman aged 18-35 years with Graves' hyperthyroidism.

This clonotype was recorded at least ten times. V is TRBV6-1 and J is TRBJ1-5; the match to TRBD1 covers 8 bases. V shed 5 bases, J shed 2 bases, and the junction held 5 bases outside the gene matches. The CDR3 consists of 15 residues. Germline V CDR1 and CDR2: MNHNS, SASEGT. CDR3 coding DNA: TGTGCCAGCAGTACAAAGACAGGGGGCAATCAGCCCCAGCATTTT. This encodes CASSTKTGGNQPQHF.

This clonotype was recorded many times. V is TRBV7-2 and J is TRBJ2-3; 8 positions match TRBD2. The CDR3 consists of 16 residues. Germline CDR1 reads SGHTA; CDR2 reads FQGNSA. V lost 1 base and J lost 1; bases outside the gene matches: 4. DNA for the CDR3: TGTGCCAGCAGCTTAGGGCGGGAGGTCCGCACAGATACGCAGTATTTT. Protein product: CASSLGREVRTDTQYF.

This clonotype was seen ten or more times. V usage is TRBV7-9 and J usage is TRBJ2-3; TRBD1 might be the D (5 bases). Trimming pared 5 bases from V and 0 bases from J, leaving 18 bases between. Germline V gene data show CDR1 as SEHNR and CDR2 as FQNEAQ (reference sequence). This CDR3 contains 17 residues. In DNA form, the CDR3 reads TGTGCCAGCAGCCCCCCTGCCGCAGGGCCTAGCACAGATACGCAGTATTTT. Its translation: CASSPPAAGPSTDTQYF.

V gene TRBV5-1 combines with J gene TRBJ1-6; D is possibly TRBD1 (5 bases). Germline CDR1 SGHRS, CDR2 YFSETQ. Trimming took off 3 bases at V and 3 bases at J, with 13 bases between the two ends. This CDR3 region has 16 residues. The CDR3 DNA follows: TGCGCCAGCAGCTCTCGAGCGGGACGCTATAATTCACCCCTCCACTTT. Its translation is CASSSRAGRYNSPLHF. The full variable domain, rest sourced from reference TRBV5-1 and TRBJ1-6, is KAGVTQTPRYLIKTRGQQVTLSCSPISGHRSVSWYQQTPGQGLQFLFEYFSETQRNKGNFPGRFSGRQFSNSRSEMNVSTLELGDSALYLCASSSRAGRYNSPLHFGNGTRLTVT.

Comment on this clonotype: The junction and the germline gene differ at one end; a read error may be behind it. The chain combines TRBV6-5 with TRBJ2-7; 8 nucleotides agree with TRBD1. The CDR3 extends over 17 amino acids. Per the germline V gene, CDR1 is MNHEY and CDR2 is SVGAGI. The CDR3 DNA follows: TGTGCCAGCAGTTACAACCCTTCCGGGACAGGCTCCTTCGAGCAGTACTTC. It translates to CASSYNPSGTGSFEQYF.

This clonotype was detected ten times or more. This rearrangement joins TRBV20-1 to TRBJ2-7, with D tentatively TRBD1 (5 bases). V dropped 6 bases and J dropped 3 bases, with 15 bases sitting between them. CDR1 and CDR2 (germline): DFQATT, SNEGSKA (reference sequence). The CDR3 has 13 amino acids. The CDR3 bases are TGCAGTGCCCAGCTGCGACAGAACTACGAGCAGTACTTC. It yields the protein CSAQLRQNYEQYF.

The sample holds many counts of this clonotype. The rearrangement uses TRBV6-2 or TRBV6-3 and TRBJ2-7, with D tentatively TRBD1 (6 bases). CDR3 length: 14 amino acids. Germline V gene data show CDR1 as MNHEY and CDR2 as SVGEGT. V was clipped by 2 bases and J by 5 bases, with 13 bases between them. Here the CDR3 reads CASSYLTQGNEQYF. The CDR3 region has the DNA TGTGCCAGCAGTTACCTAACACAGGGAAACGAGCAGTACTTC.

This clonotype was counted a few times. J is TRBJ1-5 and V is TRBV20-1; D unclear. The germline V and J ends were trimmed by 2 bases and 4 bases, with 6 bases remaining between them. CDR3 size: 12 residues. Germline CDR1 DFQATT, CDR2 SNEGSKA (reference sequence). The CDR3 sequence is CSARPQNQPQHF. CDR3 sequence (DNA): TGCAGTGCTAGACCTCAGAATCAGCCCCAGCATTTT.

This clonotype has at least ten counts. This chain connects TRBV20-1 to TRBJ2-5, with 8 nucleotides matching TRBD2. This CDR3 comprises 15 residues. Germline-derived CDR1 and CDR2 are DFQATT and SNEGSKA (reference sequence). The V and J ends lost 0 bases and 4 bases, in that order; junction bases with no gene match: 7. CDR3 amino acids: CSARDASGGAETQYF. As DNA, the CDR3 is TGCAGTGCTAGAGATGCAAGCGGGGGAGCAGAGACCCAGTACTTC.

This clonotype has ten or more counts. The chain is built from TRBV6-1 and TRBJ2-4; D gene ambiguous. Germline V gene lookup returns CDR1 MNHNS and CDR2 SASEGT. V lost 4 bases, J lost 0 bases, and 13 bases lay in between. The CDR3 is 16 amino acids. The CDR3 sequence is CASSVTDPLAKNIQYF. CDR3 nucleotides: TGTGCCAGCAGTGTAACGGATCCCCTAGCCAAAAACATTCAGTACTTC.

This clonotype appeared many times. This chain joins TRBV4-2 and TRBJ1-2, with D uncertain. Germline V gene lookup returns CDR1 LGHNA and CDR2 YNFKEQ. The CDR3 consists of 12 residues. Trimming removed 2 bases at V and 2 bases at J, with 3 bases between. DNA for the CDR3: TGTGCCAGCAGCCAATCCAACTATGGCTACACCTTC. Encoded protein: CASSQSNYGYTF.

This clonotype came up many times. The chain joins TRBV10-3 to TRBJ1-5; D perhaps matches TRBD1 (5 bases). This CDR3 is 15 amino acids long. Deletions cut 2 bases from V and 4 bases from J, with 12 bases between. The germline V gene has CDR1 ENHRY and CDR2 SYGVKD. CDR3 sequence (DNA): TGTGCCATCAGTGAGACCGGGGCCCGGAATCAGCCCCAGCATTTT. Its translation: CAISETGARNQPQHF.

This clonotype has only a few counts. The chain links TRBV3-1 to TRBJ2-7; D possibly corresponds to TRBD2 (5 bases). The CDR3 has 15 residues. Germline V gives CDR1 LGHDT, CDR2 YNNKEL (reference sequence). Deletions cut 1 base from V and 3 bases from J, with 13 bases between. Here the CDR3 DNA reads TGTGCCAGCAGCCAAGGTCCAGCGGACCACTACGAGCAGTACTTC. This translates into CASSQGPADHYEQYF.

This clonotype was observed at least ten times. J is TRBJ1-5 and V is TRBV2; D unresolved. Trimming cost V 8 bases and J 7 bases, with 18 bases left between them. The CDR3 has 14 residues. Germline lookup yields CDR1 SNHLY and CDR2 FYNNEI. CDR3 sequence reads: CASGRTEAGQPQHF. CDR3 in DNA: TGTGCCAGCGGACGGACGGAAGCAGGACAGCCCCAGCATTTT.

The genes are TRBV20-1 and TRBJ1-5; maybe TRBD1 (5 bases). Germline CDR1 is DFQATT and CDR2 is SNEGSKA (reference sequence). V gave up 6 bases and J gave up 0 bases, with 21 bases separating them. The CDR3 covers 17 residues. CDR3 region: CSAVTGTYSDSNQPQHF. The CDR3 DNA reads as TGCAGTGCCGTTACCGGGACTTACTCAGATAGCAATCAGCCCCAGCATTTT.

This clonotype was seen repeatedly, ten times or more. This chain connects TRBV5-1 to TRBJ2-1; a possible D gene is TRBD2 (6 bases). Trimming stripped 7 bases from V and 0 bases from J, with 14 bases between. Germline CDR1 and CDR2: SGHRS and YFSETQ. This CDR3 region has 15 residues. CDR3 in amino acids: CASSQWDSSYNEQFF. CDR3 DNA: TGCGCCAGCTCCCAATGGGACTCCTCCTACAATGAGCAGTTCTTC.

This clonotype was counted many times. This chain connects TRBV12-3 or TRBV12-4 to TRBJ2-4; TRBD1 might be the D (5 bases). Trimming cost V 3 bases and J 0 bases, with 12 bases left between them. There are 16 residues in the CDR3. The CDR3 DNA reads as TGTGCCAGCAGTTTGACAGATTCACTAGCCAAAAACATTCAGTACTTC. It encodes CASSLTDSLAKNIQYF.

This clonotype was counted ten times or more. The chain couples TRBV30 to TRBJ2-1, with D hard to call. Trimming removed 3 bases at V and 5 bases at J, with 5 bases between. Germline V CDR1 and CDR2: GTSNPN, SVGIG (reference sequence). The CDR3 length is 11 residues. CDR3 nucleotides: TGTGCCTGGAGGAGGAACAATGAGCAGTTCTTC. Encoded protein: CAWRRNNEQFF.

This clonotype was observed a handful of times. The J gene is TRBJ2-7, the V gene TRBV7-8; TRBD2 matches at 14 bases. This CDR3 has 17 amino acids. Germline CDR1 SGHVS, CDR2 FQNEAQ. With V trimmed by 1 base and J by 5 bases, 7 bases remained unmatched. The CDR3 nucleotides read TGTGCCAGCAGCTTAGAACTTGGACTAGCGGGAGGCGACGAGCAGTACTTC. Its translation: CASSLELGLAGGDEQYF.

This clonotype was observed many times. The chain combines TRBV5-1 with TRBJ1-2; 10 bases are shared with TRBD1. Germline CDR1 reads SGHRS; CDR2 reads YFSETQ. V lost 8 bases and J lost 3; bases outside the gene matches: 7. The CDR3 length is 14 residues. CDR3 in amino acids: CASYRGTGDYGYTF. The CDR3 nucleotides are TGCGCCAGTTACCGAGGGACAGGGGACTATGGCTACACCTTC.

This clonotype was counted at least ten times. The V gene is TRBV28, the J gene TRBJ1-4; D ambiguous. This CDR3 comprises 15 residues. Germline values: CDR1 MDHEN, CDR2 SYDVKM. Trimming pared 4 bases from V and 2 bases from J, leaving 11 bases between. CDR3 in amino acids: CASSSVGSTNEKLFF. The CDR3 DNA is TGTGCCAGCAGTTCAGTGGGATCGACTAATGAAAAACTGTTTTTT.

This clonotype was recorded a few times. The chain carries TRBV13 and TRBJ2-7, with D unclear. The CDR3 consists of 13 residues. Germline loops: CDR1 PRHDT, CDR2 FYEKMQ (reference sequence). V was clipped by 3 bases and J by 3 bases, with 9 bases between them. The CDR3 spells CASSLSHGYEQYF. The CDR3 bases are TGTGCCAGCAGCTTGTCGCACGGCTACGAGCAGTACTTC. The variable domain in full, with the rest retrieved from reference TRBV13 and TRBJ2-7, is AAGVIQSPRHLIKEKRETATLKCYPIPRHDTVYWYQQGPGQDPQFLISFYEKMQSDKGSIPDRFSAQQFSDYHSELNMSSLELGDSALYFCASSLSHGYEQYFGPGTRLTVT.

This clonotype was detected ten times or more. The rearrangement uses TRBV27 and TRBJ1-2; a possible D gene is TRBD1 (5 bases). The CDR3 has 14 amino acids. With 0 bases removed from V and 0 bases from J, the gap between germline ends came to 5 bases. Germline CDR1 and CDR2: MNHEY and SMNVEV (reference sequence). The CDR3 sequence is CASSLSGPNYGYTF. The CDR3 nucleotides read TGTGCCAGCAGTTTATCGGGACCTAACTATGGCTACACCTTC.

This clonotype was seen many times. The gene calls are TRBV28 and TRBJ2-7; 7 nucleotides line up with TRBD1. Trimming cost V 3 bases and J 4 bases; bases outside gene matches: 9. This CDR3 has 15 amino acids. The V gene's germline CDR1 is MDHEN and CDR2 SYDVKM. CDR3 protein: CASSLVGTARYEQYF. In DNA, the CDR3 is TGTGCCAGCAGTTTGGTCGGGACAGCAAGATACGAGCAGTACTTC.

This clonotype appeared many times. V usage is TRBV5-4 and J usage is TRBJ1-1; D call uncertain. V was trimmed by 4 bases and J by 0 bases, leaving 10 bases between them. The CDR3 length is 14 residues. The germline V gene has CDR1 SGHNT and CDR2 YYREEE (reference sequence). CDR3 nucleotides: TGTGCCAGCAGCACCGGACGGTTGAACACTGAAGCTTTCTTT. Protein: CASSTGRLNTEAFF.

In this sample, this clonotype turned up many times. V usage is TRBV7-3 and J usage is TRBJ2-2; 12 nucleotides line up with TRBD2. This CDR3 region has 15 residues. J was trimmed by 6 bases and V by 5 bases; bases with no gene match: 4. The germline V gene encodes CDR1 SGHTA and CDR2 FQGTGA. The CDR3, as DNA: TGTGCCAGCAGCCGGACTAGCGGGGTCCCCGGGGAGCTGTTTTTT. Translated, it gives CASSRTSGVPGELFF.

This clonotype appeared many times. The V and J genes are TRBV28 and TRBJ2-3; no clear D gene. In germline, CDR1 is MDHEN, CDR2 SYDVKM. V lost 3 bases, J lost 5 bases, and 3 bases lay in between. This CDR3 has 11 residues. The CDR3 protein is CASSFLDTQYF. The CDR3 bases are TGTGCCAGCAGTTTCTTAGATACGCAGTATTTT.

This clonotype was observed at least ten times. The chain links TRBV29-1 to TRBJ2-1; 9 nucleotides agree with TRBD2. The ends lost 2 bases at V and 9 bases at J; junction bases unmatched: 8. The V gene's germline CDR1 is SQVTM and CDR2 ANQGSEA. The CDR3 has 14 amino acids. CDR3 protein: CSVESRLAGREQFF. The DNA of the CDR3 is TGCAGCGTTGAATCCCGGCTAGCGGGACGTGAGCAGTTCTTC.

This clonotype was seen repeatedly, ten times or more. The chain has TRBV29-1 and TRBJ2-7; 11 bases align to TRBD2. V shed 8 bases and J 1 base; nucleotides not matched to a gene: 7. CDR1 SQVTM and CDR2 ANQGSEA come from the germline V gene. The CDR3 sequence is 14 residues long. The CDR3 sequence: CSIPSGGLSYEQYF. The DNA for the CDR3 is TGCAGCATCCCTAGCGGGGGGCTTTCCTACGAGCAGTACTTC.

This clonotype has at least ten counts. The V gene is TRBV18, the J gene TRBJ1-3; no clear D. The CDR3 length is 13 residues. Germline V CDR1 and CDR2: KGHSH, LQKENI. Trimming removed 3 bases from V and 0 bases from J, with 3 bases in between. CDR3 in amino acids: CASSPVSGNTIYF. The CDR3 nucleotides are TGTGCCAGCTCACCCGTCTCTGGAAACACCATATATTTT.

In its sample, this clonotype was seen many times. J is TRBJ2-7 and V is TRBV7-9; D may be TRBD1 or TRBD2 (5 bases each). The CDR3 totals 15 residues. Germline V CDR1 and CDR2: SEHNR, FQNEAQ (reference sequence). V lost 5 bases to trimming and J lost 5 bases, with 19 bases between them. Here the CDR3 DNA reads TGTGCCAGCAGCGCGCCCGGGACCAGTGCTAACGAGCAGTACTTC. It specifies CASSAPGTSANEQYF.

This clonotype was counted ten times or more. One end of the junction is discordant with germline, which a read error may explain. The rearrangement uses TRBV12-3 or TRBV12-4 and TRBJ2-4; no reliable D call. The CDR3 is made up of 14 amino acids. The chain's CDR3 is CASSLGVAKNIQYF. Written as DNA, the CDR3 is TGTGCCAGCAGCTTAGGAGTAGCCAAAAACATTCAGTACTTC.